One sample yielded the 27 T cell receptor beta chains listed below, sequenced in a study of cytomegalovirus exposure and HLA in healthy donors. The PCR employed 60 Vbeta primers together with 13 Jbeta primers. The protocol was immunoSEQ multiplex PCR, while the TCRdb copy is restricted to in-frame clones and leaves out a portion. This repertoire shows 80,000 or so clones, 70% to 85% found once; its top ten account for about 20%. Sequences were obtained from PBMCs. Receptor source: a man aged 25 to 45 in good health and CMV-seropositive.

The V gene is TRBV4-3, the J gene TRBJ1-2, with 12 nucleotides matching TRBD1. The CDR3 sequence is 16 residues long. V trimming: 3 bases; J trimming: 9 bases; junction bases outside the gene matches: 11. Germline V CDR1 and CDR2: LGHNA, YSLEER. The CDR3 DNA is TGCGCCAGCAGCCAGGCTTGGGGACAGGGGGCGCGAAGCTACACCTTC. The encoded protein is CASSQAWGQGARSYTF.

This clone was seen a handful of times. This chain connects TRBV5-1 to TRBJ2-7; 10 nucleotides match TRBD2. This CDR3 has 17 amino acids. The V and J ends lost 3 bases and 5 bases, in that order; junction bases with no gene match: 14. In germline, CDR1 is SGHRS, CDR2 YFSETQ. The CDR3 here is CASSSPYTSGVPHEQYF. Here the CDR3 DNA reads TGCGCCAGCAGCTCCCCGTACACTAGCGGGGTTCCCCACGAGCAGTACTTC.

This sequence joins TRBV5-1 and TRBJ1-2; D gene uncertain. This CDR3 is 17 amino acids long. Per germline, CDR1 SGHRS and CDR2 YFSETQ. Between the trimmed V and J ends, which lost 0 bases and 1 base, there was a span of 16 bases. CDR3 amino acids: CASSLDGSPADNYGYTF. CDR3 nucleotide sequence: TGCGCCAGCAGCTTGGATGGTTCCCCGGCGGATAACTATGGCTACACCTTC.

This sequence joins TRBV10-1 and TRBJ2-5, with D perhaps matching TRBD2 (6 bases). Deletions cut 2 bases from V and 2 bases from J, with 15 bases between. Germline values: CDR1 WNHNN, CDR2 SYGVQD (reference sequence). The CDR3 runs 16 residues. In DNA, the CDR3 is TGCGCCAGCAGTGAGAGAGGTAGCGGTCCTCAAGAGACCCAGTACTTC. Its protein product is CASSERGSGPQETQYF.

V usage is TRBV6-5 and J usage is TRBJ2-7, with 12 nucleotides matching TRBD2. The trim removed 6 bases at V and 3 bases at J, leaving 6 bases unmatched. Germline V gene lookup returns CDR1 MNHEY and CDR2 SVGAGI. The CDR3 has 15 residues. The CDR3, as DNA: TGTGCCAGCAGCCCGACTAGCGGGAGATACTACGAGCAGTACTTC. Protein sequence: CASSPTSGRYYEQYF.

This clone has a single count. V is TRBV2 and J is TRBJ2-3; TRBD2 aligns across 8 bases. Germline V lookup: CDR1 SNHLY, CDR2 FYNNEI. The CDR3 is 18 residues long. The V segment lost 6 bases and the J segment 3 bases; nucleotides outside the gene matches: 17. The CDR3 region has the DNA TGTGCCAGCAGGAGGGACGGGACTAGAGGCGGCGGTACAGATACGCAGTATTTT. Translating gives CASRRDGTRGGGTDTQYF.

The chain combines TRBV7-2 with TRBJ2-1; 7 positions match TRBD1. CDR3 length equals 11 residues. The germline V gene has CDR1 SGHTA and CDR2 FQGNSA. J lost 9 bases, V lost 6 bases, and 2 bases had no gene match. The CDR3 DNA sequence: TGTGCCAGCAGTCGGACAGGTGAGCAGTTCTTC. Translated: CASSRTGEQFF.

This chain joins TRBV4-1 and TRBJ2-7, with D maybe TRBD2 (6 bases). Between the trimmed V and J ends, which lost 5 bases and 5 bases, there was a span of 22 bases. Germline V gene lookup returns CDR1 MGHRA and CDR2 YSYEKL. The CDR3 spans 16 residues. CDR3 region: CASSKQPGLIPHEQYF. The CDR3 DNA reads TGCGCCAGCAGCAAACAACCGGGACTCATCCCCCACGAGCAGTACTTC.

The rearrangement joins TRBV6-6 to TRBJ2-3, with no clear D. V gave up 4 bases and J gave up 3 bases, with 5 bases separating them. CDR3 length equals 12 residues. Germline V CDR1 and CDR2: MNHNY, SVGAGI (reference sequence). The chain's CDR3 is CASSLATDTQYF. In DNA form, the CDR3 reads TGTGCCAGCAGTTTAGCAACAGATACGCAGTATTTT.

The chain carries TRBV28 and TRBJ1-4; maybe TRBD1 (6 bases). CDR3 length: 13 amino acids. V dropped 7 bases and J dropped 7 bases, with 13 bases sitting between them. Germline V gives CDR1 MDHEN, CDR2 SYDVKM. The CDR3 coding sequence is TGTGCCAGCACCATAGGCAGGGGTGAAAAACTGTTTTTT. Translation gives CASTIGRGEKLFF.

This rearrangement joins TRBV2 to TRBJ1-1, with 8 bases fitting TRBD1. The germline V gene has CDR1 SNHLY and CDR2 FYNNEI. There are 16 residues in the CDR3. After removal of 6 bases from V and 1 base from J, the junction contained 10 bases not matched to a gene. The CDR3 is CASSSGQGEGNTEAFF. Written as DNA, the CDR3 is TGTGCCAGCAGCAGCGGACAGGGTGAGGGGAACACTGAAGCTTTCTTT.

In this sample, this clone turned up a few times. One junction end disagrees with the germline gene, perhaps due to a read error. This chain uses TRBV7-9 with TRBJ1-2; no reliable D call. Germline V CDR1 and CDR2: SEHNR, FQNEAQ (reference sequence). CDR3 size: 15 residues. The CDR3 region has the DNA TGTGCCAGCAGTCGAGAGCAAGACGGAGGGAACGGCTACCCCTTC. It is translated as CASSREQDGGNGYPF.

Regarding this clone: The junction differs from germline at one of its ends, possibly a read error. The V call is TRBV29-1, the J call TRBJ2-1; 7 bases match TRBD1. CDR3 size: 15 residues. CDR1 and CDR2 (germline): SQVTM, ANQGSEA. CDR3 loop: CSDESDRAGDNEQFF. CDR3 nucleotide sequence: TGCAGCGATGAAAGCGACAGGGCTGGGGACAATGAGCAGTTCTTC.

The chain is built from TRBV11-2 and TRBJ1-4; 7 positions agree with TRBD1. Trimming at V came to 3 bases and at J to 8 bases, leaving 9 bases not matched to a gene. The CDR3 runs to 15 residues. Germline lookup yields CDR1 SGHAT and CDR2 FQNNGV. CDR3 loop: CASSFDRVGQEKLFF. CDR3 DNA sequence: TGTGCCAGCAGCTTTGACAGGGTCGGCCAGGAAAAACTGTTTTTT.

This chain links TRBV5-4 with TRBJ1-2; D gene unclear. Germline CDR1 and CDR2: SGHNT and YYREEE (reference sequence). Deletions cut 4 bases from V and 4 bases from J, with 17 bases between. CDR3 size: 15 residues. CDR3 region: CASSPGVLESYGYTF. CDR3 bases: TGTGCCAGCAGCCCCGGGGTTTTGGAGTCCTATGGCTACACCTTC.

In this sample, this clone turned up a few times. This rearrangement joins TRBV15 to TRBJ2-1, with 8 bases aligning to TRBD1. CDR3 length: 16 amino acids. Germline CDR1 is LNHNV and CDR2 is YYDKDF (reference sequence). The V gene end was trimmed by 1 base and the J gene end by 8 bases; junction bases not matched to a gene: 10. CDR3 sequence: CATSRGPGQAAHEQFF. CDR3 nucleotides: TGTGCCACCAGCAGAGGGCCGGGACAGGCCGCCCATGAGCAGTTCTTC.

This chain uses TRBV7-8 with TRBJ2-7, with D maybe TRBD1 (6 bases). Germline V lookup: CDR1 SGHVS, CDR2 FQNEAQ. V was cut by 0 bases and J by 0 bases, with 15 bases left in between. CDR3 length equals 17 residues. In DNA, the CDR3 is TGTGCCAGCAGCTTAGCGGACCGGGACATTTACTCCTACGAGCAGTACTTC. Translated: CASSLADRDIYSYEQYF.

A single count supports this clone. The rearrangement joins TRBV28 to TRBJ1-6; no firm D call. The CDR3 covers 12 residues. In germline, CDR1 is MDHEN, CDR2 SYDVKM. V lost 5 bases and J lost 13, with 12 bases in between. Written as DNA, the CDR3 is TGTGCCAGCAGTCTCCCAGGTGGGCCCCTCCACTTT. Its translation: CASSLPGGPLHF.

The chain is built from TRBV6-5 and TRBJ1-2, with 12 bases that match TRBD1. The CDR3 runs to 16 residues. The trim removed 0 bases at V and 10 bases at J, leaving 9 bases unmatched. Germline V lookup: CDR1 MNHEY, CDR2 SVGAGI. CDR3 region: CASSYSSSGTGGDYTF. In DNA, the CDR3 is TGTGCCAGCAGTTACTCATCCAGCGGGACAGGGGGCGACTACACCTTC.

This sequence joins TRBV18 and TRBJ2-1; TRBD2 matches 11 bases. The length of the CDR3 is 14 residues. The germline V gene has CDR1 KGHSH and CDR2 LQKENI. Trimming removed 6 bases from V and 6 bases from J; junction bases left unmatched: 4. The CDR3 DNA follows: TGTGCCAGCTCGCCGGGGACTAGCGGCAATGAGCAGTTCTTC. This translates into CASSPGTSGNEQFF. Full variable domain (missing parts from reference TRBV18 and TRBJ2-1): NAGVMQNPRHLVRRRGQEARLRCSPMKGHSHVYWYRQLPEEGLKFMVYLQKENIIDESGMPKERFSAEFPKEGPSILRIQQVVRGDSAAYFCASSPGTSGNEQFFGPGTRLTVL.

The chain joins TRBV18 to TRBJ2-5, with D possibly being TRBD1 (5 bases). Between the trimmed V and J ends, which lost 1 base and 4 bases, there was a span of 16 bases. CDR3 length equals 16 residues. The germline V gene has CDR1 KGHSH and CDR2 LQKENI. The DNA for the CDR3 is TGTGCCAGCTCACCACGGGGCTCTCTTGCGGCAGAGACCCAGTACTTC. It yields the protein CASSPRGSLAAETQYF.

V gene TRBV2 combines with J gene TRBJ1-2; the D is unclear. Germline CDR1 and CDR2: SNHLY and FYNNEI. Trimming pared 7 bases from V and 8 bases from J, leaving 11 bases between. This CDR3 region has 11 residues. The CDR3 region has the DNA TGTGCCAGCACAGTGGCTCGAGGCTACACCTTC. Translation: CASTVARGYTF.

The chain has TRBV4-3 and TRBJ1-2; D ambiguous. Germline CDR1 is LGHNA and CDR2 is YSLEER. Trimming took off 0 bases at V and 0 bases at J, with 17 bases between the two ends. There are 18 residues in the CDR3. Written as DNA, the CDR3 is TGCGCCAGCAGCCAAGAAGATTTTGGGCAGATCACTAACTATGGCTACACCTTC. Amino acids: CASSQEDFGQITNYGYTF.

Here the CDR3 DNA reads TGTGCCAGCAGCCAGCGAATTGGGACAGGGTGGACTGAAGCTTTCTTT. Translation gives CASSQRIGTGWTEAFF. The chain uses TRBV4-2 and TRBJ1-1; TRBD1 agrees at 9 bases. Germline V lookup: CDR1 LGHNA, CDR2 YNFKEQ. The CDR3 contains 16 residues. J gave up 5 bases and V 3 bases, and 10 bases lay outside the gene matches.

The gene calls are TRBV13 and TRBJ1-1; no reliable D call. This CDR3 comprises 12 residues. The V gene's germline CDR1 is PRHDT and CDR2 FYEKMQ (reference sequence). V dropped 2 bases and J dropped 3 bases, with 4 bases sitting between them. In nucleotides, the CDR3 is TGTGCCAGCAGCTTACTATACACTGAAGCTTTCTTT. This sequence encodes CASSLLYTEAFF. The full variable domain, in which reference TRBV13 and TRBJ1-1 provide the parts outside the CDR3, is AAGVIQSPRHLIKEKRETATLKCYPIPRHDTVYWYQQGPGQDPQFLISFYEKMQSDKGSIPDRFSAQQFSDYHSELNMSSLELGDSALYFCASSLLYTEAFFGQGTRLTVV.

The chain recombines TRBV10-3 with TRBJ1-2, with TRBD1 identical over 10 bases. Germline CDR1 reads ENHRY; CDR2 reads SYGVKD. Trimming took 6 bases from V and 4 from J; bases not matched to a gene: 5. This CDR3 comprises 14 residues. This CDR3 reads CAISSTGGGYGYTF. The DNA of the CDR3 is TGTGCCATCAGCTCGACAGGGGGCGGCTATGGCTACACCTTC.

The rearrangement uses TRBV6-1 and TRBJ2-7, with 7 bases that match TRBD2. Germline CDR1 MNHNS, CDR2 SASEGT. J was trimmed by 3 bases and V by 7 bases; bases with no gene match: 6. This CDR3 spans 13 amino acids. CDR3 residues: CASMIAGDYEQYF. The CDR3 DNA sequence: TGTGCCAGCATGATCGCGGGAGACTACGAGCAGTACTTC.